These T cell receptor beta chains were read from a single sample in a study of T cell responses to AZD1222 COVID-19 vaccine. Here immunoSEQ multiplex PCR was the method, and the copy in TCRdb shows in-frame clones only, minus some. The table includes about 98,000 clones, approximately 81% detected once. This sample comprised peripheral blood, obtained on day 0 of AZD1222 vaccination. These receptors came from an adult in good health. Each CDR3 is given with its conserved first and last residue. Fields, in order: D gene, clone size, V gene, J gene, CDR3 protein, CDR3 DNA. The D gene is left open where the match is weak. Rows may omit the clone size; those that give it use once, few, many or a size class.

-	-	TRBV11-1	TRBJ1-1	CASSLVTGNTEAFF	TGTGCCAGCAGCTTAGTTACCGGGAACACTGAAGCTTTCTTT
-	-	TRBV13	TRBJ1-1	CASSLGSTGPTEAFF	TGTGCCAGCAGCTTAGGCTCAACAGGGCCCACTGAAGCTTTCTTT
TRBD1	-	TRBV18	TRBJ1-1	CASSPSQGGNTEAFF	TGTGCCAGCTCACCTTCTCAGGGGGGGAACACTGAAGCTTTCTTT
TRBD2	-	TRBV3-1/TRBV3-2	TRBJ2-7	CASSQGSGSYEQYF	TGTGCCAGCAGCCAAGGTAGCGGGAGTTACGAGCAGTACTTC
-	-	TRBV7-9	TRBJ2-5	CASSSQETQYF	TGTGCCAGCAGCTCTCAAGAGACCCAGTACTTC
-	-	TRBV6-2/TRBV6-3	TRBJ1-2	CASSYPTYGYTF	TGTGCCAGCAGTTACCCGACCTATGGCTACACCTTC
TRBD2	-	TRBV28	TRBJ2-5	CASAASGTGRETQYF	TGTGCCAGCGCGGCTAGCGGGACGGGCAGGGAGACCCAGTACTTC
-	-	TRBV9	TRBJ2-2	CASSVGPTDTGELFF	TGTGCCAGCAGCGTAGGCCCCACCGACACCGGGGAGCTGTTTTTT
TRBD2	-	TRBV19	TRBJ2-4	CASSAGLAGGTAKNIQYF	TGTGCCAGTAGTGCGGGACTAGCGGGGGGCACGGCCAAAAACATTCAGTACTTC
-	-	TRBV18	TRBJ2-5	CASSPGKTQYF	TGTGCCAGCTCTCCCGGAAAGACCCAGTACTTC
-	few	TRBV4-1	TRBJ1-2	CASSQNPRVGGYTF	TGCGCCAGCAGCCAAAATCCGAGGGTGGGTGGCTACACCTTC
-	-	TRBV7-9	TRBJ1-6	CASSSVSYRTVTHSPLHF	TGTGCCAGCAGCTCTGTTAGCTACCGAACAGTTACCCATTCACCCCTCCACTTT
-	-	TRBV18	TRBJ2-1	CASSPELNSYNEQFF	TGTGCCAGCTCACCGGAGTTGAACTCCTACAATGAGCAGTTCTTC
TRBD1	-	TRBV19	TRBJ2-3	CASSSPRDRGSDTQYF	TGTGCCAGTAGTTCACCAAGGGACAGGGGATCAGATACGCAGTATTTT
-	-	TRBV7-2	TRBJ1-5	CASSYDPQGQPQHF	TGTGCCAGCAGCTACGATCCCCAGGGTCAGCCCCAGCATTTT
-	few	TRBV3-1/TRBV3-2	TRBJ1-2	CASPYQGWTNYGYTF	TGTGCCAGCCCCTACCAGGGGTGGACTAACTATGGCTACACCTTC
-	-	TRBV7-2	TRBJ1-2	CASSQGPGDPYGYTF	TGTGCCAGCAGCCAAGGCCCCGGGGACCCCTATGGCTACACCTTC
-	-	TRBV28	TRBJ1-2	CASSFRYGYTF	TGTGCCAGCAGTTTTAGGTATGGCTACACCTTC
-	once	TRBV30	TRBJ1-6	CAWSVEATNSPLHF	TGTGCCTGGAGTGTGGAGGCAACCAATTCACCCCTCCACTTT
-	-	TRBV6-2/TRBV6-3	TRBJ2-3	CASSSIITDTQYF	TGTGCCAGCAGTTCCATCATTACAGATACGCAGTATTTT
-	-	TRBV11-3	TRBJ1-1	CASSLVGRIEEAFF	TGTGCCAGCAGCTTAGTAGGTAGGATTGAGGAAGCTTTCTTT
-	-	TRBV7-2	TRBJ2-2	CASSPRGSGELFF	TGTGCCAGCAGCCCCCGGGGCTCCGGGGAGCTGTTTTTT
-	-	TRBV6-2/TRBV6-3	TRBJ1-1	CASSYPTGRKNTEAFF	TGTGCCAGCAGTTACCCAACCGGCAGGAAGAACACTGAAGCTTTCTTT
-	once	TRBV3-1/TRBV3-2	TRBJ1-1	CASSQVSGGTEAFF	TGTGCCAGCAGCCAAGTGTCGGGTGGGACTGAAGCTTTCTTT
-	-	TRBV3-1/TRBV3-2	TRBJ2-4	CASSQERPGAYKNIQYF	TGTGCCAGCAGCCAAGAAAGGCCCGGGGCCTACAAAAACATTCAGTACTTC
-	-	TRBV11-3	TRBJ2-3	CASSLEGKWTDTQYF	TGTGCCAGCAGCTTAGAAGGGAAGTGGACAGATACGCAGTATTTT
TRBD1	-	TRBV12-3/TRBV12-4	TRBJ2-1	CASSSGQGSEQFF	TGTGCCAGCAGTTCGGGACAGGGGAGTGAGCAGTTCTTC
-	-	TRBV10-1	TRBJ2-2	CASSESTVTNTGELFF	TGCGCCAGCAGTGAGTCAACCGTGACGAACACCGGGGAGCTGTTTTTT
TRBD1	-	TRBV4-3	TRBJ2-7	CASSQELGQGTYEQYF	TGCGCCAGCAGCCAAGAGTTGGGACAGGGGACATACGAGCAGTACTTC
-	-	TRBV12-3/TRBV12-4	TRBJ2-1	CASSLLGNNEQFF	TGTGCCAGCAGCCTACTAGGGAACAATGAGCAGTTCTTC
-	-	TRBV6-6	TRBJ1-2	CASSLAGNYGYTF	TGTGCCAGCAGCCTGGCGGGCAACTATGGCTACACCTTC
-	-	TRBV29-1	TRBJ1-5	CSATLSGGNNQPQHF	TGCAGCGCAACTCTGAGTGGGGGTAATAATCAGCCCCAGCATTTT
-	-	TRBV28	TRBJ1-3	CASSSSGDSGNTIYF	TGTGCCAGCAGTTCCTCAGGGGACTCTGGAAACACCATATATTTT
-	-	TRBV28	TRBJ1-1	CASSLFTGMAEAFF	TGTGCCAGCAGTTTATTCACAGGGATGGCTGAAGCTTTCTTT
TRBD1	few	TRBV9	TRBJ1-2	CASSVGTEPNYGYTF	TGTGCCAGCAGCGTCGGGACAGAGCCCAACTATGGCTACACCTTC
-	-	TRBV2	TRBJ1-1	CASSGETEAFF	TGTGCCAGCAGTGGAGAAACTGAAGCTTTCTTT
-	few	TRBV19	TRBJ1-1	CASSQLMNTEAFF	TGTGCCAGTAGTCAGCTGATGAACACTGAAGCTTTCTTT
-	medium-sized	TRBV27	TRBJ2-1	CASSLPPEQFF	TGTGCCAGCAGTCTTCCTCCCGAGCAGTTCTTC
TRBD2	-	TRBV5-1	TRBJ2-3	CASSSTGLAGVDTQYF	TGCGCCAGCAGTTCTACGGGACTAGCGGGAGTAGATACGCAGTATTTT
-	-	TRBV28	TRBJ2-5	CASTSAQGKETQYF	TGTGCCAGCACCTCGGCCCAGGGGAAAGAGACCCAGTACTTC
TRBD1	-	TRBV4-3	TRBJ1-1	CASSQVYRGRHTEAFF	TGCGCCAGCAGCCAAGTGTACAGGGGGCGGCACACTGAAGCTTTCTTT
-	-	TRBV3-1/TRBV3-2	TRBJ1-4	CASSQERGARSEKLFF	TGTGCCAGCAGCCAAGAGAGGGGAGCCCGAAGTGAAAAACTGTTTTTT
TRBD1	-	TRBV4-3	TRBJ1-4	CASSQEGQGNEKLFF	TGCGCCAGCAGCCAAGAAGGACAGGGGAATGAAAAACTGTTTTTT
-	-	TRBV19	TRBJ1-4	CASSIEQGPREKLFF	TGTGCCAGTAGTATAGAGCAGGGACCACGAGAAAAACTGTTTTTT
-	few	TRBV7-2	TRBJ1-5	CASSPDPNQPQHF	TGTGCCAGCAGCCCAGACCCCAATCAGCCCCAGCATTTT
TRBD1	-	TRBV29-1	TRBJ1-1	CSGRQGAWTEAFF	TGCAGCGGGCGACAGGGGGCTTGGACTGAAGCTTTCTTT
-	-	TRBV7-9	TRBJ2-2	CASSYGGGSTGELFF	TGTGCCAGCAGCTACGGGGGCGGTAGCACCGGGGAGCTGTTTTTT
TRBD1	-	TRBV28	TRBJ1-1	CASSLGTGPVTFF	TGTGCCAGCAGTTTGGGGACAGGGCCGGTGACTTTCTTT
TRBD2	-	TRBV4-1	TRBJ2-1	CASSQGQREREQFF	TGCGCCAGCAGCCAAGGGCAGCGGGAGAGGGAGCAGTTCTTC
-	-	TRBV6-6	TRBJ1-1	CASSYDGRRPEAFF	TGTGCCAGCAGTTACGACGGCCGCCGCCCTGAAGCTTTCTTT
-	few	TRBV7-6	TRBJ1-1	CASSLLDGMNTEAFF	TGTGCCAGCAGCTTACTGGACGGGATGAACACTGAAGCTTTCTTT
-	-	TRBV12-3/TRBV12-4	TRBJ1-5	CASAPGNQPQHF	TGTGCCAGCGCCCCCGGCAATCAGCCCCAGCATTTT
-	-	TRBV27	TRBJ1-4	CASSSELGRPEKLFF	TGTGCCAGCAGTTCCGAGTTGGGGCGGCCTGAAAAACTGTTTTTT
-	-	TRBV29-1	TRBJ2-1	CSVEPKGRVHEQFF	TGCAGCGTTGAGCCCAAGGGCAGGGTCCATGAGCAGTTCTTC
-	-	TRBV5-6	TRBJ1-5	CASSPHGTQNQPQHF	TGTGCCAGCAGCCCGCACGGGACACAGAATCAGCCCCAGCATTTT
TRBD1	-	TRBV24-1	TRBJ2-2	CATSDFGRGTGLNTGELFF	TGTGCCACCAGTGATTTCGGCCGTGGGACAGGGTTGAACACCGGGGAGCTGTTTTTT
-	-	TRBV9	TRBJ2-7	CASSVEGGEQYF	TGTGCCAGCAGCGTAGAAGGGGGCGAGCAGTACTTC
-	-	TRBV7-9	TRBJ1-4	CASSRGEATNEKLFF	TGTGCCAGCTCAAGGGGGGAAGCAACTAATGAAAAACTGTTTTTT
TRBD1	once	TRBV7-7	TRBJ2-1	CASSSGTGGFEQFF	TGTGCCAGCAGCTCAGGGACAGGGGGTTTTGAGCAGTTCTTC
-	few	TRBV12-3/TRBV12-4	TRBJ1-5	CASTLRGNQPQHF	TGTGCCAGCACCCTGCGGGGCAATCAGCCCCAGCATTTT